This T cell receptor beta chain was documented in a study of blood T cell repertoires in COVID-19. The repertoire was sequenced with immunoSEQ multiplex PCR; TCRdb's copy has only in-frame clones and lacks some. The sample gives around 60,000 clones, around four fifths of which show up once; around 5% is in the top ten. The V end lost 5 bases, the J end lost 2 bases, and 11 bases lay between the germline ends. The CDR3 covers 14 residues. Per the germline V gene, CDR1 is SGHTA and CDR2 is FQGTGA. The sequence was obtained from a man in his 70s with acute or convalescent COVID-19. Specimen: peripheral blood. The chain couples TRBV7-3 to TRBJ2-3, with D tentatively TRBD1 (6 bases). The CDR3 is CASSVGATTDTQYF. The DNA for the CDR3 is TGTGCCAGCAGCGTGGGGGCTACCACAGATACGCAGTATTTT.